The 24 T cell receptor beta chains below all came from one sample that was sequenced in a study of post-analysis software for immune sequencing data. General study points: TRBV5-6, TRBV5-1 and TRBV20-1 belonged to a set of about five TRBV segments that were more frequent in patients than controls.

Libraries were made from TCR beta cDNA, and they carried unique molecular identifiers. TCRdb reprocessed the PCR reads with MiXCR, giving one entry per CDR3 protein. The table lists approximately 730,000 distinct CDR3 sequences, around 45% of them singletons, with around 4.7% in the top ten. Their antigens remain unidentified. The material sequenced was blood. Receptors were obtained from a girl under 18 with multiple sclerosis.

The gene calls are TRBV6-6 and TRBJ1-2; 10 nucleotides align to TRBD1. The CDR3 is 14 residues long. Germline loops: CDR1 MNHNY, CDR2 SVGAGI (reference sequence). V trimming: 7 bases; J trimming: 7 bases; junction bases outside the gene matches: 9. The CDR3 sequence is CASTDFDRGLGYTF. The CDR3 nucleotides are TGTGCCAGCACCGACTTTGACAGGGGGCTTGGCTACACCTTC.

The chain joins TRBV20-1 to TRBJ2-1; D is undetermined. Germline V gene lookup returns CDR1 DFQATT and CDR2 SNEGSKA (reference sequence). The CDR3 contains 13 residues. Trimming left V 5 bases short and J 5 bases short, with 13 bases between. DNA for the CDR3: TGCAGTGCTGCCCTATCCGGAAACAATGAGCAGTTCTTC. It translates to CSAALSGNNEQFF.

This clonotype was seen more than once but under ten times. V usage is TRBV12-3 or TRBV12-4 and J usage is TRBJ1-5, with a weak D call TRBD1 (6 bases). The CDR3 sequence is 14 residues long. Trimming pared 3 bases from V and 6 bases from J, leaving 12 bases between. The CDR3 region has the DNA TGTGCCAGCAGTTTGGCAGGGGAACTTCAGCCCCAGCATTTT. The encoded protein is CASSLAGELQPQHF.

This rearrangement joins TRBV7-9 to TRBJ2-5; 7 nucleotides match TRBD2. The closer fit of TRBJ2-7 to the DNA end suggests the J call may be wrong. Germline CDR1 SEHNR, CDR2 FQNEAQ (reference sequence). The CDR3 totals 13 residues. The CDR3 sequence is CASSSGGNHEQYF. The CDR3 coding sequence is TGTGCCAGCAGCTCCGGGGGGAACCACGAGCAGTACTTC.

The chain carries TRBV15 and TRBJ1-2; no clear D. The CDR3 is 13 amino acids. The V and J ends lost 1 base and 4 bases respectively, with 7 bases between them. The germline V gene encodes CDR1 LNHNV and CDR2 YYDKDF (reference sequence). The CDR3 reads CATSRGGIYGYTF. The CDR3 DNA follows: TGTGCCACCAGCAGAGGTGGTATCTATGGCTACACCTTC.

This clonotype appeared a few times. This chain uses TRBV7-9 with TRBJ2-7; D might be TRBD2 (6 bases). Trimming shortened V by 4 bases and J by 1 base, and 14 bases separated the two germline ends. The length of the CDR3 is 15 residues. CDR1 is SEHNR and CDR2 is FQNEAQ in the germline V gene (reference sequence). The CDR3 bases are TGTGCCAGCAGCTCTCCCGGGACTGAGTCCTACGAGCAGTACTTC. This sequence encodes CASSSPGTESYEQYF.

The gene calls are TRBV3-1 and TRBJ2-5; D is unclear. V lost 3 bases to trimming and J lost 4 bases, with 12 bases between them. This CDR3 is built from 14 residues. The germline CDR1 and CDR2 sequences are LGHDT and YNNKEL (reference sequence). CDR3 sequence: CASSQLHARETQYF. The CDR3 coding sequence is TGTGCCAGCAGCCAGCTACATGCCCGAGAGACCCAGTACTTC.

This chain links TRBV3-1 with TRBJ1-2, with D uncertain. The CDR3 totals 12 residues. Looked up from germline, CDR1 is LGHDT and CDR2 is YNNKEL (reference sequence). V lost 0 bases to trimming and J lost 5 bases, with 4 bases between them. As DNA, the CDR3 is TGTGCCAGCAGCCAAGATGTGTATGGCTACACCTTC. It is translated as CASSQDVYGYTF.

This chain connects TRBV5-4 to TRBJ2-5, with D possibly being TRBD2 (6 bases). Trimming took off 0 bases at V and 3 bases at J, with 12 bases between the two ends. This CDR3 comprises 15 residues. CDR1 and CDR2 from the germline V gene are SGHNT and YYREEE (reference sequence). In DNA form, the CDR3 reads TGTGCCAGCAGCTTGGACCCCCGCGGGGAAGAGACCCAGTACTTC. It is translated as CASSLDPRGEETQYF.

The CDR3: CASSLQGRSEKLFF. The CDR3 DNA is TGTGCCAGCAGCTTACAGGGTCGGAGTGAAAAACTGTTTTTT. V is TRBV11-2 and J is TRBJ1-4; the D gene is possibly TRBD1 (5 bases). V shed 2 bases and J shed 7 bases, with 11 bases lying between them. Germline V lookup: CDR1 SGHAT, CDR2 FQNNGV. CDR3 length equals 14 residues.

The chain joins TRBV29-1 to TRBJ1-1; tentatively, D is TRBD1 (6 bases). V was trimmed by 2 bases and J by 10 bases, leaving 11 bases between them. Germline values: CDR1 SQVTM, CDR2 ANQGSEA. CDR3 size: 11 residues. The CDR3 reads CSVEKGGGAFF. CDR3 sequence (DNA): TGCAGCGTTGAAAAGGGAGGGGGAGCTTTCTTT.

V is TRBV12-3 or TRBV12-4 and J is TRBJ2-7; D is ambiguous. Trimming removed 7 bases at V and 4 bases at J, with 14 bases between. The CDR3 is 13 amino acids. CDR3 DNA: TGTGCCAGCACCCCGGCACTACTTTACGAGCAGTACTTC. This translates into CASTPALLYEQYF.

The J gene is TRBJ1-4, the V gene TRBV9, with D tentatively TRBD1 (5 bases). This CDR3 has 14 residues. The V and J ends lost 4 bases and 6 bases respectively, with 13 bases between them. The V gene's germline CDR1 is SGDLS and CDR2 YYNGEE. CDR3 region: CASSTEGFDEKLFF. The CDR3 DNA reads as TGTGCCAGCAGCACCGAGGGGTTCGATGAAAAACTGTTTTTT.

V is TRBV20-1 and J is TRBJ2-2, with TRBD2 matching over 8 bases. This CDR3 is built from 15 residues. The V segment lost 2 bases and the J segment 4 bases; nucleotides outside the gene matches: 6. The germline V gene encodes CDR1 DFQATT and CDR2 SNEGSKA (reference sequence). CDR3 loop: CSARLAGGVTGELFF. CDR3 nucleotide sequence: TGCAGTGCTAGACTGGCGGGAGGTGTCACCGGGGAGCTGTTTTTT.

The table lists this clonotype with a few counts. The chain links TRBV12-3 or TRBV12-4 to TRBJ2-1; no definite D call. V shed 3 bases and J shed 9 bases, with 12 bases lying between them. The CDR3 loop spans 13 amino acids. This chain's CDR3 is CASSFDPWGEQFF. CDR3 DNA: TGTGCCAGCAGTTTCGACCCGTGGGGTGAGCAGTTCTTC.

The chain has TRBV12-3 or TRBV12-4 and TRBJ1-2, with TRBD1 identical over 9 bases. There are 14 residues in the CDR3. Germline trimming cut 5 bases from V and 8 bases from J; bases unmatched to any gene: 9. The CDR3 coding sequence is TGTGCCAGCAGTCCCGGCGGGACAGGGCACGGCTACACCTTC. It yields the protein CASSPGGTGHGYTF.

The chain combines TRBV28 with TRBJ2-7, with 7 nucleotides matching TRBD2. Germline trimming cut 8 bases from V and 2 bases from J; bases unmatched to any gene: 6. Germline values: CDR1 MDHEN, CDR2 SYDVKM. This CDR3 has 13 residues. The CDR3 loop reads CASWASGTYEQYF. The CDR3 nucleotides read TGTGCCAGCTGGGCTAGCGGCACCTACGAGCAGTACTTC.

CDR3: CSANGQGYEQYF. The CDR3 region has the DNA TGCAGTGCAAACGGACAGGGCTACGAGCAGTACTTC. The chain links TRBV20-1 to TRBJ2-5; 8 bases match TRBD1. The J call is doubtful: the DNA matches TRBJ2-7 better. Germline-derived CDR1 and CDR2 are DFQATT and SNEGSKA (reference sequence). The CDR3 runs 12 residues.

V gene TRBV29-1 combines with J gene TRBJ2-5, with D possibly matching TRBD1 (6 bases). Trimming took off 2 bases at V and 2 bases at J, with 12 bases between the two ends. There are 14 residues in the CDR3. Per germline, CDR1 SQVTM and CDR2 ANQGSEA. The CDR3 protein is CSVEPGDRQETQYF. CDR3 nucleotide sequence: TGCAGCGTTGAACCAGGGGATAGACAAGAGACCCAGTACTTC.

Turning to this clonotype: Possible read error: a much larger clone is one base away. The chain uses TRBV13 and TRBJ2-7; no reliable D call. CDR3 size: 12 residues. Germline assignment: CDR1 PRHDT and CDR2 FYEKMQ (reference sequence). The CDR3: CAGSLGNYEQYF. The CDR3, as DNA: TGTGCCGGCAGCTTAGGGAACTACGAGCAGTACTTC.

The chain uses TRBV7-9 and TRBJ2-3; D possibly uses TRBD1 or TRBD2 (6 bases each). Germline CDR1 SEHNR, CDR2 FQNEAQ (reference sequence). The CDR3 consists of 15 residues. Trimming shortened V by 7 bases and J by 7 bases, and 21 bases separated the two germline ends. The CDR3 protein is CASTGVDGGGYTQYF. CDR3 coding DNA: TGTGCCAGCACCGGAGTGGACGGGGGCGGATATACGCAGTATTTT.

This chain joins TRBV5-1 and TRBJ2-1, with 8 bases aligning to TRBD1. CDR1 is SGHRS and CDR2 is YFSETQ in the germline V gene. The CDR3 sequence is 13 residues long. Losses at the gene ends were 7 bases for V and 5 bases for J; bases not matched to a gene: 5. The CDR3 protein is CASRQGWNNEQFF. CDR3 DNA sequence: TGCGCCAGCCGACAGGGGTGGAACAATGAGCAGTTCTTC.

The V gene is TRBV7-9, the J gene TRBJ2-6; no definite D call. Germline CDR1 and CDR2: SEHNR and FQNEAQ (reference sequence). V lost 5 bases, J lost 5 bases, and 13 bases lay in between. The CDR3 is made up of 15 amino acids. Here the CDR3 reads CASSGYSPRANVLTF. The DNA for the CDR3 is TGTGCCAGCAGCGGGTACAGCCCTCGGGCCAACGTCCTGACTTTC.

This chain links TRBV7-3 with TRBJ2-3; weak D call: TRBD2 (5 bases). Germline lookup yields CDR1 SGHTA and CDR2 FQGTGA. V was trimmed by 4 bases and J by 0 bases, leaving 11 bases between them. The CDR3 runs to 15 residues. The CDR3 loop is CASSSAIASTDTQYF. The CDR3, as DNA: TGTGCCAGCAGCTCCGCGATAGCGAGCACAGATACGCAGTATTTT.